The 29 T cell receptor beta chains presented below share a single source sample, sequenced in a study of T cell clonality in common variable immunodeficiency. Study results and caveats: In common variable immunodeficiency, TCR beta chains reportedly carried fewer deletions and N-nucleotide insertions.

The antigens these receptors bind are not known. Produced via immunoSEQ multiplex PCR; TCRdb's table is partial and in-frame only. Sampling found around 19,000 clones, none seen once. Sample: peripheral blood mononuclear cells. Every receptor here comes from a human donor with common variable immunodeficiency.

With regard to this clone: Read coverage stops 3 residues before the CDR3 terminus; the germline J gene supplies the remainder. This chain links TRBV2 with TRBJ1-2, with D maybe TRBD1 (6 bases). With 2 bases removed from V and 7 bases from J, the gap between germline ends came to 17 bases. The CDR3 is 15 amino acids. CDR1 and CDR2 from the germline V gene are SNHLY and FYNNEI. CDR3 sequence reads: CASSERVQGSPGYTF. CDR3 DNA, as far as it was read: TGTGCCAGCAGTGAAAGGGTTCAGGGGTCGCCTGGC.

For this clone: The read halts 3 residues ahead of the CDR3 end, with the missing end drawn from the germline J gene. This chain connects TRBV6-2 or TRBV6-3 to TRBJ2-7, with unresolved D. CDR3 length: 14 residues. Germline CDR1 reads MNHEY; CDR2 reads SVGEGT. The V end was cut by 2 bases, the J end by 0 bases, with 8 bases between. The CDR3 sequence is CASSYRSASYEQYF. The CDR3 bases that were read are TGTGCCAGCAGTTACAGGAGCGCCTCCTACGAG.

About this clone itself: The read gets to within 3 residues of the CDR3 end, and the germline J gene fills in the rest. The V gene is TRBV6-1, the J gene TRBJ2-1; 14 bases are a match to TRBD2. The CDR3 length is 16 residues. Germline CDR1 and CDR2: MNHNS and SASEGT. V gave up 2 bases and J gave up 9 bases; unmatched junction bases: 6. The covered CDR3 bases are TGTGCCAGCAGTGAACCGGGACTAGCGGGAGTATCTGAG. Its translation is CASSEPGLAGVSE. The whole CDR3 protein is CASSEPGLAGVSEQFF.

This clone was seen more than once but under ten times. CDR3 in amino acids: CSVCDSSNQPQHF. CDR3 DNA, as far as it was read: TGCAGCGTTTGCGACAGCAGCAATCAGCCC. The rearrangement links TRBV29-1 to TRBJ1-5; D may be TRBD1 (5 bases). The CDR3 is cut off 3 residues early in the read; its end comes from the germline J gene. From germline, CDR1 is SQVTM and CDR2 ANQGSEA. Between the trimmed V and J ends, which lost 5 bases and 1 base, there was a span of 9 bases. CDR3 size: 13 residues.

This clone was seen more than once but under ten times. Mismatch with germline at one junction end may stem from a read error. From the germline J gene comes the end of the CDR3, since the read stops 3 residues before it. The chain couples TRBV7-9 to TRBJ2-1, with D tentatively TRBD2 (5 bases). This CDR3 has 12 residues. The germline CDR1 and CDR2 sequences are SEHNR and FQNEAQ (reference sequence). The DNA read from the CDR3 is TGTTCCAGCAGCGGTGCTATCAATGAG. Translated, it gives CSSSGAINE. The entire CDR3 protein reads CSSSGAINEQFF.

The sequenced CDR3 bases are TGTGCCAGCAGCCCCCAGACAGGGGTCTACAATGAG. It encodes CASSPQTGVYNE. The whole CDR3 sequence reads CASSPQTGVYNEQFF. The J gene is TRBJ2-1, the V gene TRBV7-2, with 8 bases fitting TRBD1. The read stops 3 residues short of the end of the CDR3; the missing end is completed from the germline J gene. The V segment lost 5 bases and the J segment 3 bases; nucleotides outside the gene matches: 6. The CDR3 contains 15 residues. Germline-derived CDR1 and CDR2 are SGHTA and FQGNSA.

This clone was counted only a few times. The read gets to within 3 residues of the CDR3 end, and the germline J gene fills in the rest. The gene calls are TRBV19 and TRBJ2-5, with TRBD1 matching 7 bases. The CDR3 loop spans 15 amino acids. J was trimmed by 1 base and V by 5 bases; bases with no gene match: 7. CDR1 LNHDA and CDR2 SQIVND come from the germline V gene (reference sequence). This chain's CDR3 is CASSLQGFPQETQYF. Incomplete CDR3 DNA: TGTGCCAGTAGTCTACAGGGGTTCCCCCAAGAGACC.

With respect to this clone: From the germline J gene comes the end of the CDR3, since the read stops 3 residues before it. The chain links TRBV6-2 or TRBV6-3 to TRBJ2-7, with 9 bases fitting TRBD2. This CDR3 has 15 residues. Germline V CDR1 and CDR2: MNHEY, SVGEGT. Trimming at V came to 5 bases and at J to 3 bases, leaving 8 bases not matched to a gene. The CDR3: CASSPALAGFYEQYF. Incomplete CDR3 DNA: TGTGCCAGCAGTCCCGCCCTAGCGGGGTTCTACGAG.

The CDR3 DNA, read in part, is TGTGCCAGCAGGTTCGGGACTAGCGGACTAACCGGGGAG. Translating gives CASRFGTSGLTGE. The whole CDR3 protein reads CASRFGTSGLTGELFF. This sequence joins TRBV2 and TRBJ2-2, with 11 bases fitting TRBD2. Read data end 3 residues before the CDR3 end; the end is taken from the germline J gene. Germline CDR1 reads SNHLY; CDR2 reads FYNNEI. This CDR3 has 16 amino acids. V was pared by 6 bases and J by 5 bases, with 8 bases of the junction left unmatched.

This clone has a handful of counts. The read falls 3 residues short of the CDR3 end, and the missing part is taken from the germline J gene. The V and J genes are TRBV6-1 and TRBJ2-3; D unresolved. Germline-derived CDR1 and CDR2 are MNHNS and SASEGT. V was shortened by 0 bases and J by 4 bases, with 17 bases between the two germline ends. CDR3 length equals 17 residues. This CDR3 reads CASSEAPTQTRPDTQYF. The sequenced CDR3 bases are TGTGCCAGCAGTGAAGCACCGACACAAACCCGCCCAGATACG.

On this clone: The CDR3 end falls 3 residues outside the read, so it is completed with the germline J gene. The V gene is TRBV18, the J gene TRBJ2-7; 8 nucleotides align to TRBD1. Losses at the gene ends were 2 bases for V and 5 bases for J; bases not matched to a gene: 5. CDR3 size: 14 residues. In germline, CDR1 is KGHSH, CDR2 LQKENI. The CDR3 DNA, read in part, is TGTGCCAGCTCACCAGACAGGGGCGTCCACGAG. It encodes CASSPDRGVHE. The CDR3 in full is CASSPDRGVHEQYF. The variable domain in full, with the rest retrieved from reference TRBV18 and TRBJ2-7, is NAGVMQNPRHLVRRRGQEARLRCSPMKGHSHVYWYRQLPEEGLKFMVYLQKENIIDESGMPKERFSAEFPKEGPSILRIQQVVRGDSAAYFCASSPDRGVHEQYFGPGTRLTVT.

This clone was picked up a small number of times. The read ends 3 residues shy of where the CDR3 ends; the end is completed using the germline J gene. The V call is TRBV2, the J call TRBJ2-5; D is undetermined. Germline CDR1 reads SNHLY; CDR2 reads FYNNEI. V shed 0 bases and J shed 1 base, with 9 bases lying between them. The CDR3 is 15 residues long. CDR3 DNA (partial): TGTGCCAGCAGTGAAGCTCGACTCCTCCAAGAGACC. This codes for CASSEARLLQET. The CDR3 in full is CASSEARLLQETQYF.

This clone has a handful of counts. Coverage ceases 3 residues before the CDR3 finishes, and the germline J gene fills in the end. The chain joins TRBV7-9 to TRBJ2-2, with D uncertain. Germline V gene lookup returns CDR1 SEHNR and CDR2 FQNEAQ (reference sequence). Trimming removed 7 bases at V and 0 bases at J, with 12 bases between. CDR3 length: 15 amino acids. CDR3 in amino acids: CASTATATNTGELFF. Partial CDR3 DNA: TGTGCCAGCACCGCGACTGCCACGAACACCGGGGAG.

This clone was found a few times. Read data end 3 residues before the CDR3 end; the end is taken from the germline J gene. The chain carries TRBV30 and TRBJ1-2, with TRBD1 as a possible D gene (6 bases). Trimming removed 0 bases at V and 5 bases at J, with 13 bases between. Germline V lookup: CDR1 GTSNPN, CDR2 SVGIG (reference sequence). This CDR3 has 14 residues. The sequenced CDR3 bases are TGTGCCTGGAGTGTAGGACAGCGCGGATATGGC. Translating gives CAWSVGQRGYG. Given in full, the CDR3 is CAWSVGQRGYGYTF.

For this clone: The DNA ends 3 residues before the CDR3 does, and the rest of the CDR3 is filled in from the germline J gene. This rearrangement joins TRBV7-9 to TRBJ2-7; TRBD2 aligns across 10 bases. With V trimmed by 3 bases and J by 2 bases, 4 bases remained unmatched. In germline, CDR1 is SEHNR, CDR2 FQNEAQ (reference sequence). This CDR3 contains 15 residues. Incomplete CDR3 DNA: TGTGCCAGCAGCTTTACTAGCGGGGTTACCTACGAG. Translating gives CASSFTSGVTYE. In full, the CDR3 is CASSFTSGVTYEQYF. The full variable domain, in which reference TRBV7-9 and TRBJ2-7 provide the parts outside the CDR3, is DTGVSQNPRHKITKRGQNVTFRCDPISEHNRLYWYRQTLGQGPEFLTYFQNEAQLEKSRLLSDRFSAERPKGSFSTLEIQRTEQGDSAMYLCASSFTSGVTYEQYFGPGTRLTVT.

With respect to this clone: The observed sequence ends 3 residues before the CDR3 terminus, with the missing tail filled in from the germline J gene. The rearrangement joins TRBV5-6 to TRBJ1-4; D is uncertain. This CDR3 is built from 14 residues. V shed 5 bases and J shed 6 bases, with 14 bases lying between them. Per germline, CDR1 SGHDT and CDR2 YYEEEE. The DNA read from the CDR3 is TGTGCCAGCAGTACAGTAGAGGCTTATGAAAAA. It yields the protein CASSTVEAYEK. The full CDR3 protein reads CASSTVEAYEKLFF. The complete variable domain, with remaining parts taken from reference TRBV5-6 and TRBJ1-4, reads DAGVTQSPTHLIKTRGQQVTLRCSPKSGHDTVSWYQQALGQGPQFIFQYYEEEERQRGNFPDRFSGHQFPNYSSELNVNALLLGDSALYLCASSTVEAYEKLFFGSGTQLSVL.

This clone was seen a handful of times. The missing CDR3 end, 3 residues past where the read stops, is filled in from the germline J gene. The V and J genes are TRBV30 and TRBJ2-7, with D possibly matching TRBD1 (6 bases). This CDR3 comprises 16 residues. Trimming left V 0 bases short and J 1 base short, with 16 bases between. Germline CDR1 reads GTSNPN; CDR2 reads SVGIG (reference sequence). This chain's CDR3 is CAWSVSWGLHSYEQYF. CDR3 bases read: TGTGCCTGGAGTGTAAGTTGGGGGCTTCATTCCTACGAG.

Comment on this clone: The read finishes 3 residues shy of the CDR3 end, and the germline J gene is used to complete it. V gene TRBV7-6 combines with J gene TRBJ2-3; TRBD1 matches at 9 bases. Trimming cost V 5 bases and J 2 bases; bases outside gene matches: 5. CDR3 length: 15 residues. The V gene's germline CDR1 is SGHVS and CDR2 FNYEAQ. The CDR3 sequence: CASSRTGAYTDTQYF. The covered CDR3 bases are TGTGCCAGCAGCCGGACAGGGGCTTACACAGATACG.

This clone was counted between two and nine times. The CDR3 goes on 3 residues after the read ends, and that part is filled in from the germline J gene. The chain joins TRBV7-9 to TRBJ2-1, with D perhaps TRBD2 (6 bases). The V gene's germline CDR1 is SEHNR and CDR2 FQNEAQ (reference sequence). The CDR3 loop spans 15 amino acids. V dropped 2 bases and J dropped 6 bases, with 14 bases sitting between them. CDR3 sequence reads: CASSLNAGLSNEQFF. Partial CDR3 DNA: TGTGCCAGCAGCTTAAACGCGGGATTGAGCAATGAG.

Only a few counts were recorded for this clone. The DNA ends 3 residues before the CDR3 does, and the rest of the CDR3 is filled in from the germline J gene. The gene calls are TRBV7-9 and TRBJ1-4, with D possibly matching TRBD1 (6 bases). Germline CDR1 and CDR2: SEHNR and FQNEAQ (reference sequence). The CDR3 sequence is 15 residues long. Between the trimmed V and J ends, which lost 3 bases and 1 base, there was a span of 9 bases. The sequenced part of the CDR3 DNA is TGTGCCAGCAGCTTTCAAGGGGGAACTAATGAAAAA. This codes for CASSFQGGTNEK. The full CDR3 protein is CASSFQGGTNEKLFF.

This clone turned up a few times. The CDR3 reads CASTADREELFF. Incomplete CDR3 DNA: TGTGCCAGTACCGCGGACAGGGAGGAG. The chain employs TRBV19 and TRBJ2-2, with 8 positions matching TRBD1. The CDR3 is cut off 3 residues early in the read; its end comes from the germline J gene. This CDR3 has 12 amino acids. The germline CDR1 and CDR2 sequences are LNHDA and SQIVND (reference sequence). The V segment lost 7 bases and the J segment 10 bases; nucleotides outside the gene matches: 5.

This clone has just a few counts. One end of the junction varies from germline; a read error may be responsible. The DNA ends 3 residues before the CDR3 does, and the rest of the CDR3 is filled in from the germline J gene. The rearrangement uses TRBV5-1 and TRBJ2-7, with TRBD1 matching over 9 bases. Germline assignment: CDR1 SGHRS and CDR2 YFSETQ. This CDR3 spans 15 amino acids. The covered CDR3 bases are TGTGCCAGCAGCTCGGTGGGACAGGGCGTCGACGAG. This encodes CASSSVGQGVDE. The full CDR3 protein is CASSSVGQGVDEQYF.

Of note for this clone: The read halts 3 residues ahead of the CDR3 end, with the missing end drawn from the germline J gene. The genes are TRBV7-9 and TRBJ2-2; D remains ambiguous. V shed 7 bases and J shed 2 bases, with 2 bases lying between them. Germline CDR1 SEHNR, CDR2 FQNEAQ (reference sequence). The CDR3 sequence is 11 residues long. The CDR3 DNA, read in part, is TGTGCCAGCACAAACACCGGGGAG. It encodes CASTNTGE. The full CDR3 protein is CASTNTGELFF.

With regard to this clone: The read finishes 3 residues shy of the CDR3 end, and the germline J gene is used to complete it. The rearrangement links TRBV7-2 to TRBJ2-1, with D uncertain. The CDR3 spans 14 residues. The germline V gene encodes CDR1 SGHTA and CDR2 FQGNSA. V lost 5 bases and J lost 5, with 13 bases in between. CDR3 protein: CASSPVHPNNEQFF. The part of the CDR3 DNA that was read is TGTGCCAGCAGCCCCGTCCACCCTAACAATGAG.

By share, this clone counts as medium-sized. The read stops 3 residues short of the end of the CDR3; the missing end is completed from the germline J gene. This rearrangement joins TRBV3-1 (or the pseudogene TRBV3-2) to TRBJ1-2; D is perhaps TRBD1 (5 bases). The CDR3 contains 13 residues. Germline CDR1 reads LGHDT; CDR2 reads YNNKEL (reference sequence). Partial CDR3 DNA: TGTGCCAGCAGCCAAGATGCAGGGCCCGGC. It yields the protein CASSQDAGPG. The CDR3, in full, reads CASSQDAGPGYTF.

This clone was observed a handful of times. The observed sequence ends 3 residues before the CDR3 terminus, with the missing tail filled in from the germline J gene. V and J are TRBV5-1 and TRBJ2-1; 7 nucleotides match TRBD2. CDR3 length: 15 amino acids. V lost 2 bases, J lost 9 bases, and 11 bases stayed unmatched. CDR1 and CDR2 (germline): SGHRS, YFSETQ. The CDR3 bases that were read are TGCGCCAGCAGCTTCAGGGCTAGCGGATCACTTGAG. Residues: CASSFRASGSLE. The complete CDR3 reads CASSFRASGSLEQFF.

On this clone: The read ends 3 residues early relative to the CDR3; the germline J gene fills the gap. The chain couples TRBV30 to TRBJ1-1, with 8 bases fitting TRBD1. Germline loops: CDR1 GTSNPN, CDR2 SVGIG (reference sequence). V lost 5 bases and J lost 6; bases outside the gene matches: 5. The CDR3 spans 12 residues. The part of the CDR3 DNA that was read is TGTGCCTGGCAGGGGGCGAAGGCTGAA. The encoded protein is CAWQGAKAE. The entire CDR3 reads CAWQGAKAEAFF.

Details on this clone: Read coverage stops 3 residues before the CDR3 terminus; the germline J gene supplies the remainder. This sequence joins TRBV6-2 or TRBV6-3 and TRBJ2-1, with a possible D match to TRBD1 (5 bases). V shed 6 bases and J shed 7 bases, with 13 bases lying between them. Germline CDR1 reads MNHEY; CDR2 reads SVGEGT. The CDR3 consists of 13 residues. The CDR3 loop reads CASSKQAVNEQFF. The DNA read from the CDR3 is TGTGCCAGCAGCAAACAGGCGGTGAATGAG.

This clone was seen a handful of times. The read halts 3 residues ahead of the CDR3 end, with the missing end drawn from the germline J gene. V gene TRBV29-1 combines with J gene TRBJ2-5; weak D call: TRBD1 (5 bases). Germline values: CDR1 SQVTM, CDR2 ANQGSEA. V was clipped by 4 bases and J by 2 bases, with 11 bases between them. The CDR3 runs 13 residues. The CDR3 is CSVAVGAQETQYF. CDR3 DNA (partial): TGCAGCGTTGCAGTAGGGGCGCAAGAGACC.